The rows below give T cell receptor beta chains drawn from one sample of a study of cytomegalovirus exposure and HLA in healthy donors. Sequencing was performed with immunoSEQ multiplex PCR; in TCRdb, only in-frame clones are kept and a portion is missing. The sample consists of 66,000 or so clones, approximately 97% of them appearing once. The source material was PBMCs. The source is a woman aged 18 to 35 in good health and CMV-seropositive. Both conserved end residues are trimmed from each CDR3. Fields, in order: V gene, D gene, clone size, CDR3 protein. A D gene is named only where the DNA matches it firmly. For some rows the clone size is stated as once, few or many, or as a class when expanded; others skip it.

V gene: TRBV28; D gene: TRBD1; clone size: .; CDR3 protein: ASSLLQGVHEQY
V gene: TRBV7-9; D gene: TRBD1; clone size: .; CDR3 protein: ASSSSYQGGVYGYT
V gene: TRBV30; D gene: .; clone size: .; CDR3 protein: AWSVPGLGTDTQY
V gene: TRBV28; D gene: .; clone size: .; CDR3 protein: ASWGGAPEAF
V gene: TRBV5-6; D gene: TRBD2; clone size: .; CDR3 protein: ASSGLAGGTYEQY
V gene: TRBV7-6; D gene: TRBD2; clone size: .; CDR3 protein: ASSYSGSSDNEQF
V gene: TRBV25-1; D gene: .; clone size: .; CDR3 protein: ASRQVGGETQY
V gene: TRBV7-2; D gene: TRBD1; clone size: .; CDR3 protein: ASSLVGTGGPEAF
V gene: TRBV6-6; D gene: TRBD1; clone size: .; CDR3 protein: ASSQSQGTEAF
V gene: TRBV5-4; D gene: TRBD1; clone size: .; CDR3 protein: ASSWDGTAEKLF
V gene: TRBV9; D gene: .; clone size: .; CDR3 protein: ASSVDSVNYGYT
V gene: TRBV7-9; D gene: TRBD2; clone size: .; CDR3 protein: ASSPGLAGIYNEQF
V gene: TRBV5-1; D gene: .; clone size: .; CDR3 protein: ASSAGTLESYEQY
V gene: TRBV2; D gene: .; clone size: .; CDR3 protein: ASSERSTNTGELF
V gene: TRBV11-2; D gene: .; clone size: once; CDR3 protein: ASSLEDRDQETQY
V gene: TRBV28; D gene: .; clone size: .; CDR3 protein: ASSFRARGEQY
V gene: TRBV7-8; D gene: .; clone size: once; CDR3 protein: ASSKGGSYEQY
V gene: TRBV28; D gene: .; clone size: .; CDR3 protein: ASSYTGFYEQY
V gene: TRBV6-5; D gene: .; clone size: .; CDR3 protein: ASSRREYNEQF
V gene: TRBV5-4; D gene: TRBD2; clone size: .; CDR3 protein: ASSPTSGTYEQY
V gene: TRBV11-2; D gene: TRBD1; clone size: .; CDR3 protein: ASSLLRTGETQY
V gene: TRBV6-5; D gene: .; clone size: .; CDR3 protein: ASSYASSRVYGYT
V gene: TRBV30; D gene: .; clone size: .; CDR3 protein: AWSAERVYKQY
V gene: TRBV15; D gene: .; clone size: .; CDR3 protein: ATSRSQTGYGYT
V gene: TRBV6-1; D gene: .; clone size: .; CDR3 protein: ASSTGHLRGYEQY
V gene: TRBV27; D gene: TRBD1; clone size: once; CDR3 protein: ASSTGQGSTDTQY
V gene: TRBV5-4; D gene: .; clone size: .; CDR3 protein: ASSFRDRTRSGNTIY
V gene: TRBV5-4; D gene: .; clone size: once; CDR3 protein: ASSFVLGQGDNYGYT
V gene: TRBV5-1; D gene: TRBD2; clone size: .; CDR3 protein: ASSLSGLAGGIAHEQY
V gene: TRBV5-5; D gene: TRBD1; clone size: .; CDR3 protein: ASSLGQGADYEQY
V gene: TRBV5-4; D gene: TRBD1; clone size: .; CDR3 protein: ASSSPGQQETQY
V gene: TRBV30; D gene: TRBD1; clone size: .; CDR3 protein: AWTGGTEGNQPQH
V gene: TRBV5-6; D gene: .; clone size: .; CDR3 protein: ASARTLAYNEQF
V gene: TRBV30; D gene: TRBD2; clone size: .; CDR3 protein: AWSSARTSVVNEQF
V gene: TRBV2; D gene: .; clone size: .; CDR3 protein: ASSITGSKSQPQH
V gene: TRBV6-5; D gene: .; clone size: .; CDR3 protein: ASTLMGGDTEAF
V gene: TRBV2; D gene: TRBD2; clone size: few; CDR3 protein: ASSGGTSDYEQY
V gene: TRBV6-5; D gene: .; clone size: .; CDR3 protein: ASSYGGLSEQY
V gene: TRBV2; D gene: TRBD2; clone size: .; CDR3 protein: ASSEEVAGYEQY
V gene: TRBV30; D gene: TRBD2; clone size: .; CDR3 protein: AWGGYSGTGEQY
V gene: TRBV2; D gene: TRBD2; clone size: .; CDR3 protein: ASTGTSGSTGELF
V gene: TRBV5-5; D gene: TRBD1; clone size: .; CDR3 protein: ASSPRTGSTEAF
V gene: TRBV6-1; D gene: .; clone size: .; CDR3 protein: ASSEAVTRESPYEQY
V gene: TRBV18; D gene: TRBD1; clone size: once; CDR3 protein: ASSQTTGPDEMF
V gene: TRBV7-9; D gene: TRBD1; clone size: .; CDR3 protein: ASSLGQSYGYT